The 26 T cell receptor beta chains in this list originate from one sample, sequenced in a study of shared clonotypes between healthy human individuals. Sequencing used immunoSEQ multiplex PCR; TCRdb keeps in-frame clones, though not all of them. Among more than 1.2 million clones listed, less than 99% were seen once. The specimen was naive CD4+ T cells sorted from blood. Specified subset: CD45RA+ positively selected. The source is a young man in good health.

Note on this clone: The identical CDR3 is also encoded by other nucleotide sequences in the sample. This chain joins TRBV28 and TRBJ2-1; TRBD2 might be the D (6 bases). V was trimmed by 2 bases and J by 0 bases, leaving 8 bases between them. The CDR3 runs to 15 residues. Germline V gene sequence: CDR1 MDHEN, CDR2 SYDVKM. The CDR3 sequence is CASSLRRGSYNEQFF. The CDR3 bases are TGTGCCAGCAGTTTACGGAGGGGCTCCTACAATGAGCAGTTCTTC.

This chain uses TRBV25-1 with TRBJ2-7; TRBD2 agrees at 11 bases. This CDR3 has 16 amino acids. Germline loops: CDR1 MGHDK, CDR2 SYGVNS. With V trimmed by 1 base and J by 3 bases, 5 bases remained unmatched. CDR3: CASSELGGTSGYEQYF. In DNA form, the CDR3 reads TGTGCCAGCAGTGAATTGGGGGGGACTAGCGGCTACGAGCAGTACTTC.

This sequence joins TRBV7-9 and TRBJ2-1; TRBD2 is a possible D gene (9 bases). The CDR3 is made up of 18 amino acids. Germline-derived CDR1 and CDR2 are SEHNR and FQNEAQ (reference sequence). Trimming removed 5 bases from V and 0 bases from J, with 20 bases in between. The CDR3: CASSGGTGGRASYNEQFF. CDR3 DNA sequence: TGTGCCAGCAGCGGGGGGACAGGCGGGAGGGCCTCCTACAATGAGCAGTTCTTC.

The chain joins TRBV5-6 to TRBJ1-1; TRBD1 might be the D (5 bases). This CDR3 has 14 residues. V was trimmed by 4 bases and J by 2 bases, leaving 12 bases between them. Germline V gives CDR1 SGHDT, CDR2 YYEEEE. The CDR3 sequence: CASSPGDFNTEAFF. The CDR3 bases are TGTGCCAGCAGCCCGGGGGACTTCAACACTGAAGCTTTCTTT.

CDR3: CASSPPSIHGGELFF. DNA of the CDR3: TGTGCCAGCAGTCCCCCCTCTATCCATGGCGGGGAGCTGTTTTTT. This sequence joins TRBV28 and TRBJ2-2; D remains ambiguous. This CDR3 is built from 15 residues. V lost 5 bases and J lost 7, with 17 bases in between. Germline V gene sequence: CDR1 MDHEN, CDR2 SYDVKM.

The gene calls are TRBV6-1 and TRBJ2-7; 8 bases are shared with TRBD1. Germline lookup yields CDR1 MNHNS and CDR2 SASEGT. The CDR3 totals 15 residues. V shed 6 bases and J 3 bases; nucleotides not matched to a gene: 10. Written as DNA, the CDR3 is TGTGCCAGCAGGGATGGGACAGGCTACCACTACGAGCAGTACTTC. This codes for CASRDGTGYHYEQYF.

The chain employs TRBV7-2 and TRBJ2-3; no definite D call. Germline CDR1 is SGHTA and CDR2 is FQGNSA. V was shortened by 1 base and J by 3 bases, with 11 bases between the two germline ends. The CDR3 totals 15 residues. CDR3 sequence reads: CASSLEGWVTDTQYF. In DNA form, the CDR3 reads TGTGCCAGCAGCTTAGAGGGCTGGGTGACAGATACGCAGTATTTT.

The gene calls are TRBV5-1 and TRBJ2-1; D is uncertain. CDR3 length: 14 amino acids. Germline V CDR1 and CDR2: SGHRS, YFSETQ. The V end was cut by 0 bases, the J end by 2 bases, with 6 bases between. The CDR3 spells CASSLGNTYNEQFF. For the CDR3, the DNA is TGCGCCAGCAGCTTGGGGAATACCTACAATGAGCAGTTCTTC.

This sequence joins TRBV9 and TRBJ2-5; no firm D call. CDR3 length: 16 amino acids. CDR1 is SGDLS and CDR2 is YYNGEE in the germline V gene. The V end was cut by 0 bases, the J end by 0 bases, with 12 bases between. The CDR3 DNA follows: TGTGCCAGCAGCGTAGGGGCAGGCCAGTACCAAGAGACCCAGTACTTC. Translated: CASSVGAGQYQETQYF. Supplemented by reference TRBV9 and TRBJ2-5, the full variable domain reads DSGVTQTPKHLITATGQRVTLRCSPRSGDLSVYWYQQSLDQGLQFLIQYYNGEERAKGNILERFSAQQFPDLHSELNLSSLELGDSALYFCASSVGAGQYQETQYFGPGTRLLVL.

J is TRBJ1-3 and V is TRBV7-3; no clear D. Per germline, CDR1 SGHTA and CDR2 FQGTGA. This CDR3 region has 14 residues. Trimming removed 3 bases at V and 1 base at J, with 7 bases between. The CDR3 region is CASSLGTSGNTIYF. As DNA, the CDR3 is TGTGCCAGCAGCTTGGGAACATCTGGAAACACCATATATTTT. Filled out from reference TRBV7-3 and TRBJ1-3, the complete variable domain reads GAGVSQTPSNKVTEKGKYVELRCDPISGHTALYWYRQSLGQGPEFLIYFQGTGAADDSGLPNDRFFAVRPEGSVSTLKIQRTERGDSAVYLCASSLGTSGNTIYFGEGSWLTVV.

The V and J genes are TRBV7-2 and TRBJ2-3; 7 positions agree with TRBD2. The CDR3 totals 15 residues. The V and J ends lost 5 bases and 4 bases, in that order; junction bases with no gene match: 9. Germline V gene sequence: CDR1 SGHTA, CDR2 FQGNSA. The CDR3 sequence: CASSKGGSSADTQYF. As DNA, the CDR3 is TGTGCCAGCAGCAAGGGCGGGAGCTCGGCAGATACGCAGTATTTT.

The chain links TRBV10-2 to TRBJ2-7, with D maybe TRBD1 (6 bases). V lost 6 bases, J lost 1 base, and 10 bases lay in between. Germline V gene data show CDR1 as WSHSY and CDR2 as SAAADI. This CDR3 comprises 13 residues. CDR3 nucleotides: TGCGCCAGCAGCAGGGGAAGGTCCTACGAGCAGTACTTC. Protein sequence: CASSRGRSYEQYF.

The rearrangement joins TRBV9 to TRBJ2-1; 10 bases line up with TRBD2. Germline CDR1 is SGDLS and CDR2 is YYNGEE. V was clipped by 2 bases and J by 8 bases; unmatched bases: 4. The CDR3 totals 14 residues. The CDR3 protein is CASSVSGRWHEQFF. The DNA of the CDR3 is TGTGCCAGCAGCGTTAGCGGGAGGTGGCATGAGCAGTTCTTC.

The chain combines TRBV5-6 with TRBJ2-3; 7 nucleotides agree with TRBD1. The CDR3 is 16 amino acids. V trimming: 4 bases; J trimming: 3 bases; junction bases outside the gene matches: 11. From germline, CDR1 is SGHDT and CDR2 YYEEEE. CDR3 sequence reads: CASSPPTGWGTDTQYF. The CDR3 DNA reads as TGTGCCAGCAGCCCGCCGACAGGGTGGGGGACAGATACGCAGTATTTT.

This chain joins TRBV5-1 and TRBJ1-2; D is undetermined. V shed 0 bases and J shed 2 bases, with 17 bases lying between them. The CDR3 loop spans 17 amino acids. The V gene's germline CDR1 is SGHRS and CDR2 YFSETQ. The CDR3, as DNA: TGCGCCAGCAGCTTGGAAGGGTCAAGGTCCCCAAACTATGGCTACACCTTC. This sequence encodes CASSLEGSRSPNYGYTF.

The chain combines TRBV28 with TRBJ1-1, with 10 bases matching TRBD1. Trimming removed 5 bases from V and 7 bases from J; junction bases left unmatched: 13. The germline CDR1 and CDR2 sequences are MDHEN and SYDVKM. The CDR3 consists of 16 residues. CDR3 residues: CASSGRRDRGTSEAFF. The CDR3 DNA reads as TGTGCCAGCAGTGGAAGAAGGGACAGGGGAACAAGTGAAGCTTTCTTT.

The V call is TRBV5-1, the J call TRBJ2-2; tentative D call: TRBD1 (5 bases). V lost 7 bases, J lost 2 bases, and 12 bases lay in between. The CDR3 runs to 14 residues. Germline values: CDR1 SGHRS, CDR2 YFSETQ. The CDR3 sequence is CASSLDKNTGELFF. Written as DNA, the CDR3 is TGCGCCAGCTCTTTGGACAAAAACACCGGGGAGCTGTTTTTT.

The chain carries TRBV5-1 and TRBJ2-1; D may be TRBD1 (6 bases). The length of the CDR3 is 13 residues. V was pared by 5 bases and J by 5 bases, with 11 bases between. Germline-derived CDR1 and CDR2 are SGHRS and YFSETQ. CDR3 protein: CASRQGPNNEQFF. CDR3 nucleotides: TGCGCCAGCAGGCAGGGGCCTAACAATGAGCAGTTCTTC.

V is TRBV10-1 and J is TRBJ2-7; 9 bases map to TRBD1. Per germline, CDR1 WNHNN and CDR2 SYGVQD (reference sequence). V gave up 10 bases and J gave up 0 bases; unmatched junction bases: 22. This CDR3 has 19 residues. CDR3 bases: TGCGCCACGAGGACCGGGACAGGGCTCCAGGAAGGCAGCTCCTACGAGCAGTACTTC. It codes for CATRTGTGLQEGSSYEQYF.

The rearrangement joins TRBV5-1 to TRBJ2-3; D remains unclear. Germline V lookup: CDR1 SGHRS, CDR2 YFSETQ. The V gene lost 4 bases and the J gene lost 2 bases, with 14 bases spanning the gap. CDR3 size: 15 residues. CDR3 sequence: CASSLRVAPTDTQYF. CDR3 nucleotides: TGCGCCAGCAGCCTTAGGGTAGCTCCCACAGATACGCAGTATTTT.

The rearrangement joins TRBV11-2 to TRBJ2-5; tentatively, D is TRBD2 (5 bases). This CDR3 has 15 amino acids. V dropped 4 bases and J dropped 1 base, with 13 bases sitting between them. CDR1 is SGHAT and CDR2 is FQNNGV in the germline V gene. The CDR3 spells CASSSFAGSQETQYF. The CDR3 DNA is TGTGCCAGCAGCTCGTTCGCGGGTAGCCAAGAGACCCAGTACTTC.

The rearrangement joins TRBV7-2 to TRBJ2-7; 7 positions match TRBD2. The CDR3 extends over 16 amino acids. Per germline, CDR1 SGHTA and CDR2 FQGNSA. V trimming: 0 bases; J trimming: 4 bases; junction bases outside the gene matches: 9. DNA for the CDR3: TGTGCCAGCAGCTTAGCAGGCAAGGCGGGAGTATACGAGCAGTACTTC. It codes for CASSLAGKAGVYEQYF. The full variable domain, completed using reference TRBV7-2 and TRBJ2-7, is GAGVSQSPSNKVTEKGKDVELRCDPISGHTALYWYRQSLGQGLEFLIYFQGNSAPDKSGLPSDRFSAERTGGSVSTLTIQRTQQEDSAVYLCASSLAGKAGVYEQYFGPGTRLTVT.

The V gene is TRBV5-5, the J gene TRBJ1-2; 8 bases match TRBD1. The V gene end was trimmed by 1 base and the J gene end by 1 base; junction bases not matched to a gene: 9. This CDR3 has 17 residues. Germline CDR1 SGHKS, CDR2 YYEKEE (reference sequence). The CDR3 is CASSLTGTGTYNYGYTF. CDR3 bases: TGTGCCAGCAGCTTGACTGGGACAGGAACCTATAACTATGGCTACACCTTC.

The chain uses TRBV2 and TRBJ2-1; TRBD2 matches at 8 bases. The CDR3 is 20 amino acids. The V and J ends lost 7 bases and 8 bases, in that order; junction bases with no gene match: 28. Looked up from germline, CDR1 is SNHLY and CDR2 is FYNNEI. The CDR3: CASTGGEAGTAALPSDEQFF. CDR3 in DNA: TGTGCCAGCACGGGGGGGGAAGCGGGCACTGCGGCCTTACCCTCAGATGAGCAGTTCTTC. The complete variable domain, with remaining parts taken from reference TRBV2 and TRBJ2-1, reads EPEVTQTPSHQVTQMGQEVILRCVPISNHLYFYWYRQILGQKVEFLVSFYNNEISEKSEIFDDQFSVERPDGSNFTLKIRSTKLEDSAMYFCASTGGEAGTAALPSDEQFFGPGTRLTVL.

This clone has a single count. The rearrangement uses TRBV9 and TRBJ2-2, with D possibly TRBD1 on 6 matching bases. This CDR3 is 15 amino acids long. Germline V lookup: CDR1 SGDLS, CDR2 YYNGEE. V gave up 5 bases and J gave up 0 bases, with 11 bases separating them. In DNA, the CDR3 is TGTGCCAGCAGTGAAACAGGGTCGAACACCGGGGAGCTGTTTTTT. Translating gives CASSETGSNTGELFF.

This sequence joins TRBV5-1 and TRBJ2-7; D is perhaps TRBD2 (6 bases). V lost 4 bases, J lost 0 bases, and 14 bases lay in between. This CDR3 spans 15 amino acids. The germline V gene encodes CDR1 SGHRS and CDR2 YFSETQ. CDR3 sequence (DNA): TGCGCCAGCAGCGAACCGGGGGTGGTCTCCTACGAGCAGTACTTC. Amino acids: CASSEPGVVSYEQYF.